The 18 T cell receptor beta chains below all came from one sample that was sequenced in a study of blood T cell repertoires in COVID-19 (TCRdb year 2020). Library preparation was by the immunoSEQ multiplex PCR assay. Here the immuneACCESS table is served through TCRdb, limited to in-frame sequences with V and J called. Missing clones are a known gap in these copies; in checked studies unresolved V genes cover under half, and the rest lacks a known reason. This sample lists about 230,000 clones; 83% were detected once. Of the sample, 8.6% is held by the ten largest clones. Sample: peripheral blood. Source of these receptors: a man aged 35 to 55 with active or convalescent COVID-19.

V is TRBV6-5 and J is TRBJ2-7; TRBD1 matches at 10 bases. Germline CDR1 reads MNHEY; CDR2 reads SVGAGI. The CDR3 extends over 16 amino acids. The V and J ends lost 0 bases and 3 bases, in that order; junction bases with no gene match: 5. DNA of the CDR3: TGTGCCAGCAGTTACTCGACAGGGGGCGGCCTCTACGAGCAGTACTTC. Translation gives CASSYSTGGGLYEQYF.

The genes are TRBV3-1 (or the pseudogene TRBV3-2) and TRBJ2-1; D uncertain. CDR3 length: 12 residues. Germline lookup yields CDR1 LGHDT and CDR2 YNNKEL (reference sequence). The V gene lost 2 bases and the J gene lost 8 bases, with 7 bases spanning the gap. CDR3 in DNA: TGTGCCAGCAGCCAAAGCAAACATGAGCAGTTCTTC. It encodes CASSQSKHEQFF.

The chain joins TRBV9 to TRBJ2-3, with D perhaps TRBD2 (5 bases). This CDR3 spans 14 amino acids. Looked up from germline, CDR1 is SGDLS and CDR2 is YYNGEE. Trimming pared 3 bases from V and 6 bases from J, leaving 14 bases between. The CDR3: CASSGGLTADTQYF. The CDR3 DNA is TGTGCCAGCAGCGGAGGACTGACGGCGGATACGCAGTATTTT. The whole variable domain, remainder taken from reference TRBV9 and TRBJ2-3, is DSGVTQTPKHLITATGQRVTLRCSPRSGDLSVYWYQQSLDQGLQFLIQYYNGEERAKGNILERFSAQQFPDLHSELNLSSLELGDSALYFCASSGGLTADTQYFGPGTRLTVL.

V usage is TRBV27 and J usage is TRBJ1-5; no clear D gene. The germline gives CDR1 MNHEY, CDR2 SMNVEV (reference sequence). This CDR3 contains 15 residues. Trimming took off 5 bases at V and 2 bases at J, with 13 bases between the two ends. The chain's CDR3 is CASSLRLDGNQPQHF. CDR3 coding DNA: TGTGCCAGCAGTCTCAGGTTAGATGGCAATCAGCCCCAGCATTTT.

The chain carries TRBV14 and TRBJ1-2, with 8 bases that match TRBD1. The V and J ends lost 6 bases and 8 bases, in that order; junction bases with no gene match: 20. Germline loops: CDR1 SGHDN, CDR2 FVKESK. The CDR3 is made up of 17 amino acids. CDR3 in amino acids: CASRPDRGSLHDRGYTF. CDR3 DNA sequence: TGTGCCAGCAGACCTGACAGGGGAAGTTTGCACGACAGGGGCTACACCTTC.

This rearrangement joins TRBV7-9 to TRBJ2-3; no reliable D call. CDR3 size: 13 residues. Germline CDR1 is SEHNR and CDR2 is FQNEAQ (reference sequence). Trimming removed 3 bases at V and 0 bases at J, with 4 bases between. The CDR3 nucleotides read TGTGCCAGCAGCTTGAGTAGCACAGATACGCAGTATTTT. Protein: CASSLSSTDTQYF.

The chain carries TRBV19 and TRBJ2-5; D is uncertain. V lost 9 bases and J lost 3, with 14 bases in between. Germline CDR1 reads LNHDA; CDR2 reads SQIVND (reference sequence). This CDR3 is 13 amino acids long. CDR3 sequence: CASLLGSKETQYF. For the CDR3, the DNA is TGTGCCAGCCTCCTCGGGTCAAAAGAGACCCAGTACTTC.

The CDR3: CARREEDWIRRYEQYF. The CDR3 DNA reads TGTGCCAGAAGAGAGGAGGACTGGATACGACGTTACGAGCAGTACTTC. This chain links TRBV5-3 with TRBJ2-7; possibly TRBD2 for D (5 bases). TRBV5-3 is an ORF, with its function uncertain. Trimming shortened V by 5 bases and J by 4 bases, and 22 bases separated the two germline ends. This CDR3 comprises 16 residues.

The chain joins TRBV7-2 to TRBJ2-1, with TRBD2 matching over 9 bases. This CDR3 has 16 residues. Trimming took 6 bases from V and 4 from J; bases not matched to a gene: 10. Germline values: CDR1 SGHTA, CDR2 FQGNSA. CDR3 coding DNA: TGTGCCAGCAGAGCACGTAGCGGGGGCCAATACAATGAGCAGTTCTTC. As protein: CASRARSGGQYNEQFF.

V gene TRBV6-5 combines with J gene TRBJ1-5; a weak D match, TRBD1 (5 bases). Looked up from germline, CDR1 is MNHEY and CDR2 is SVGAGI. This CDR3 comprises 15 residues. V lost 4 bases and J lost 0, with 10 bases in between. As DNA, the CDR3 is TGTGCCAGCAGTTCGACAGCATATAGCAATCAGCCCCAGCATTTT. Protein product: CASSSTAYSNQPQHF.

The chain couples TRBV7-9 to TRBJ1-2; D is uncertain. Trimming removed 5 bases at V and 0 bases at J, with 10 bases between. In germline, CDR1 is SEHNR, CDR2 FQNEAQ (reference sequence). CDR3 length: 14 residues. The CDR3 loop is CASSPRLSNYGYTF. CDR3 in DNA: TGTGCCAGCAGCCCCAGGCTTTCTAACTATGGCTACACCTTC.

This clone was observed a few times. This chain joins TRBV30 and TRBJ2-5; D may be TRBD2 (6 bases). This CDR3 has 14 amino acids. V was shortened by 1 base and J by 4 bases, with 13 bases between the two germline ends. CDR1 is GTSNPN and CDR2 is SVGIG in the germline V gene (reference sequence). CDR3 amino acids: CAWSGHLGGETQYF. CDR3 nucleotide sequence: TGTGCCTGGAGTGGTCATCTCGGGGGAGAGACCCAGTACTTC.

This chain links TRBV4-3 with TRBJ2-7; a possible D gene is TRBD2 (5 bases). This CDR3 has 15 residues. With 4 bases removed from V and 4 bases from J, the gap between germline ends came to 17 bases. Germline V gene lookup returns CDR1 LGHNA and CDR2 YSLEER. This chain's CDR3 is CASSPYDWTDYEQYF. DNA of the CDR3: TGCGCCAGCAGCCCCTATGATTGGACTGATTACGAGCAGTACTTC.

The rearrangement links TRBV6-5 to TRBJ2-7; TRBD2 is a possible D gene (6 bases). The CDR3 length is 14 residues. Germline loops: CDR1 MNHEY, CDR2 SVGAGI. The CDR3 reads CGTADWGVNYEQYF. The CDR3 DNA sequence: TGTGGAACAGCTGACTGGGGGGTGAACTACGAGCAGTACTTC.

The chain links TRBV7-3 to TRBJ2-3; no definite D call. The CDR3 totals 14 residues. In germline, CDR1 is SGHTA, CDR2 FQGTGA. V lost 5 bases to trimming and J lost 0 bases, with 9 bases between them. The CDR3 sequence: CASSVGTSTDTQYF. The CDR3 DNA reads as TGTGCCAGCAGCGTGGGCACTAGCACAGATACGCAGTATTTT.

The chain uses TRBV6-2 or TRBV6-3 and TRBJ1-2; no firm D call. Trimming removed 4 bases from V and 7 bases from J, with 13 bases in between. The germline V gene encodes CDR1 MNHEY and CDR2 SVGEGT. This CDR3 is built from 13 residues. The CDR3 is CASSLSGGPGYTF. The CDR3 nucleotides are TGTGCCAGCAGTTTATCGGGAGGTCCTGGCTACACCTTC.

The rearrangement links TRBV19 to TRBJ2-1; the match to TRBD2 covers 7 bases. From germline, CDR1 is LNHDA and CDR2 SQIVND (reference sequence). V shed 10 bases, J shed 3 bases, and the junction held 15 bases outside the gene matches. The CDR3 loop spans 16 amino acids. CDR3 sequence: CATNPIKREDYNEQFF. The CDR3, as DNA: TGTGCCACCAATCCGATAAAGCGGGAAGACTACAATGAGCAGTTCTTC.

The chain carries TRBV30 and TRBJ2-1; weak D call: TRBD1 (5 bases). The CDR3 consists of 12 residues. Trimming cost V 5 bases and J 6 bases, with 11 bases left between them. Looked up from germline, CDR1 is GTSNPN and CDR2 is SVGIG (reference sequence). The DNA for the CDR3 is TGTGCCTGGGGAGACCAGGGCAATGAGCAGTTCTTC. Its translation is CAWGDQGNEQFF. Complete variable domain (other parts from reference TRBV30 and TRBJ2-1): SQTIHQWPATLVQPVGSPLSLECTVEGTSNPNLYWYRQAAGRGLQLLFYSVGIGQISSEVPQNLSASRPQDRQFILSSKKLLLSDSGFYLCAWGDQGNEQFFGPGTRLTVL.